The source of this TCR beta chain is a study of monozygotic twins with inflammatory bowel disease. TCRdb derives one entry per CDR3 protein from the 5' RACE reads, leaving out DNA. The sample totals 110,000 to 150,000 distinct CDR3 sequences. Germline assignment: CDR1 MNHEY and CDR2 SVGAGI. The CDR3 contains 15 residues. The chain combines TRBV6-5 with TRBJ2-2. This TCR came from a human donor with ulcerative colitis or Crohn's disease, or a healthy co-twin of an affected twin (not recorded which). Sequencing used blood. CDR3 sequence reads: CASSYSTVSTGELFF.